This T cell receptor beta chain derives from a study of OX40 agonist ivuxolimab in advanced cancers. About the study: Six ivuxolimab dose levels, 0.01 to 10 mg/kg, were given intravenously every 2 weeks. Hepatocellular carcinoma, melanoma, renal cell or head and neck cancer was diagnosed in the dose-escalation patients.

Regarding the study as a whole: CD8+ T cells were the subset that, on average, had more expanded clones than CD4+.

Germline lookup yields CDR1 SGHAT and CDR2 FQNNGV. The CDR3 length is 17 residues. V gave up 6 bases and J gave up 6 bases, with 24 bases separating them. A remark on this clone: The antigen is not known.

TCRdb's table, derived via immunoSEQ multiplex PCR, lists solely in-frame clones and lacks some. The sample has 65,000 or so clones, around 85% seen once. Sequenced material: CD4+ or CD8+ T cells sorted from blood, taken in a trial of the OX40 agonist ivuxolimab. The sequence derives from an adult with an advanced solid tumor such as melanoma, head and neck, liver or kidney cancer. The V gene is TRBV11-2, the J gene TRBJ2-1; a weak D match, TRBD2 (7 bases). CDR3: CASRHYRGRGLFNEQFF. The CDR3 coding sequence is TGTGCCAGCAGGCACTATAGGGGGAGGGGTTTGTTCAATGAGCAGTTCTTC.